Presented here are 29 T cell receptor beta chains from one specimen sequenced in a study of blood T cells in healthy people across ages. The authors ran a second PCR of roughly 6 to 12 cycles using a sample-barcoded 5' primer and a J-beta primer mix. TCRdb reanalysed the 5' RACE reads using MiXCR and keeps one entry per CDR3 protein. The table has about 730,000 distinct CDR3 sequences, 43% seen once. The sample was blood. Every receptor here comes from a woman aged 55 to 70 in good health.

A few counts support this clonotype. The V and J genes are TRBV5-6 and TRBJ2-1; D not certain. V dropped 2 bases and J dropped 0 bases, with 9 bases sitting between them. CDR1 is SGHDT, CDR2 YYEEEE, per germline. This CDR3 contains 15 residues. CDR3 sequence reads: CASSFLDISYNEQFF. CDR3 in DNA: TGTGCCAGCAGCTTTCTTGATATCTCCTACAATGAGCAGTTCTTC.

This chain joins TRBV11-2 and TRBJ1-1; D is unresolved. Trimming took off 4 bases at V and 5 bases at J, with 8 bases between the two ends. This CDR3 comprises 12 residues. From germline, CDR1 is SGHAT and CDR2 FQNNGV. CDR3 region: CASSSRRTEAFF. The CDR3 DNA sequence: TGTGCCAGCAGCTCCCGACGGACTGAAGCTTTCTTT.

This sequence joins TRBV9 and TRBJ2-3; D gene ambiguous. From germline, CDR1 is SGDLS and CDR2 YYNGEE. Trimming removed 0 bases at V and 2 bases at J, with 13 bases between. The CDR3 runs to 16 residues. CDR3: CASSVADAPHTDTQYF. CDR3 DNA: TGTGCCAGCAGCGTAGCAGACGCGCCCCACACAGATACGCAGTATTTT.

The rearrangement links TRBV7-9 to TRBJ2-7, with unresolved D. The CDR3 loop spans 12 amino acids. From germline, CDR1 is SEHNR and CDR2 FQNEAQ (reference sequence). The V end lost 6 bases, the J end lost 6 bases, and 12 bases lay between the germline ends. The CDR3 coding sequence is TGTGCCAGCAGATCCGGCATACGCGAGCAGTACTTC. Translating it yields CASRSGIREQYF.

The J gene is TRBJ1-2, the V gene TRBV29-1, with D perhaps TRBD1 (5 bases). The germline V and J ends were trimmed by 3 bases and 4 bases, with 12 bases remaining between them. Germline CDR1 reads SQVTM; CDR2 reads ANQGSEA. The CDR3 length is 13 residues. The CDR3 reads CSVEDAGSYGYTF. Written as DNA, the CDR3 is TGCAGCGTTGAGGATGCAGGGAGCTATGGCTACACCTTC.

The rearrangement joins TRBV28 to TRBJ2-4; 10 bases agree with TRBD2. Germline lookup yields CDR1 MDHEN and CDR2 SYDVKM. This CDR3 region has 16 residues. Trimming took 4 bases from V and 6 from J; bases not matched to a gene: 9. The CDR3 sequence: CASSSGAGGGRNIQYF. DNA of the CDR3: TGTGCCAGCAGTTCAGGAGCGGGAGGGGGGAGAAACATTCAGTACTTC. Complete variable domain (other parts from reference TRBV28 and TRBJ2-4): DVKVTQSSRYLVKRTGEKVFLECVQDMDHENMFWYRQDPGLGLRLIYFSYDVKMKEKGDIPEGYSVSREKKERFSLILESASTNQTSMYLCASSSGAGGGRNIQYFGAGTRLSVL.

This sequence joins TRBV7-2 and TRBJ2-3, with D hard to call. The CDR3 extends over 14 amino acids. The germline V gene encodes CDR1 SGHTA and CDR2 FQGNSA. V was shortened by 5 bases and J by 1 base, with 10 bases between the two germline ends. CDR3 sequence: CASSPGFGTDTQYF. The CDR3 nucleotides are TGTGCCAGCAGCCCCGGTTTCGGCACAGATACGCAGTATTTT.

The chain links TRBV12-3 or TRBV12-4 to TRBJ2-4, with unresolved D. Trimming took off 1 base at V and 0 bases at J, with 10 bases between the two ends. The CDR3 covers 16 residues. The CDR3 nucleotides are TGTGCCAGCAGTTTAGGTGAGCGCAGAGCCAAAAACATTCAGTACTTC. Amino acid sequence: CASSLGERRAKNIQYF.

This clonotype was seen more than once but under ten times. This chain joins TRBV29-1 and TRBJ1-2; D is possibly TRBD1 (6 bases). The germline V gene has CDR1 SQVTM and CDR2 ANQGSEA. This CDR3 region has 11 residues. CDR3 sequence: CSVGGNYGYTF. CDR3 nucleotide sequence: TGCAGTGTCGGGGGCAACTATGGCTACACCTTC.

A few counts support this clonotype. The rearrangement links TRBV10-3 to TRBJ1-2; no firm D call. The CDR3 loop spans 12 amino acids. CDR1 is ENHRY and CDR2 is SYGVKD in the germline V gene. Trimming took off 2 bases at V and 6 bases at J, with 7 bases between the two ends. CDR3 loop: CAISEEVDGYTF. Written as DNA, the CDR3 is TGTGCCATCAGTGAGGAGGTGGATGGCTACACCTTC.

Regarding this clonotype: A read error may explain this, as a much larger clone is one base away. V usage is TRBV29-1 and J usage is TRBJ2-5, with 9 bases identical to TRBD2. The CDR3 is made up of 15 amino acids. Germline assignment: CDR1 SQVTM and CDR2 ANQGSEA. The junction had 17 bases not matched to a gene; V was cut back by 4 bases and J by 11 bases. The CDR3 spells CSVGSAGGPNNEQYF. CDR3 nucleotides: TGCAGCGTTGGTTCGGCGGGAGGGCCAAACAATGAGCAGTACTTC.

This clonotype was observed a handful of times. V gene TRBV29-1 combines with J gene TRBJ1-1, with TRBD1 as a possible D gene (6 bases). Germline CDR1 is SQVTM and CDR2 is ANQGSEA. The CDR3 extends over 11 amino acids. Between the trimmed V and J ends, which lost 6 bases and 4 bases, there was a span of 9 bases. CDR3 DNA: TGCAGCGTAGGGGGGGGCACTGAAGCTTTCTTT. This codes for CSVGGGTEAFF.

The V call is TRBV20-1, the J call TRBJ2-7, with 10 bases aligning to TRBD2. Gene TRBJ2-5 matches the end of the DNA better, so the J call may be wrong. Germline values: CDR1 DFQATT, CDR2 SNEGSKA (reference sequence). The CDR3 runs to 14 residues. The CDR3 coding sequence is TGCAGTGCTAGAGATACTAGCGGGGCTGAGACCCAGTACTTC. It specifies CSARDTSGAETQYF.

This clonotype appeared once. It may be a read error: a sequence one base away is much more abundant. The CDR3 loop reads CSVGVNDISYEQYF. In nucleotides, the CDR3 is TGCAGCGTTGGGGTAAATGACATCTCCTACGAGCAGTACTTC. The rearrangement joins TRBV29-1 to TRBJ2-7; D unclear. Trimming took 4 bases from V and 0 from J, leaving 13 bases between them. The length of the CDR3 is 14 residues. The germline CDR1 and CDR2 sequences are SQVTM and ANQGSEA.

The CDR3 nucleotides read TGTGCCAGCAGCCCAGGCGGGGGTTGGATGGCTGAAGCTTTCTTT. This codes for CASSPGGGWMAEAFF. This chain connects TRBV7-8 to TRBJ1-1; perhaps TRBD1 as D (5 bases). Between the trimmed V and J ends, which lost 5 bases and 6 bases, there was a span of 19 bases. This CDR3 has 15 residues. The germline V gene encodes CDR1 SGHVS and CDR2 FQNEAQ.

In its sample, this clonotype was seen many times. V is TRBV20-1 and J is TRBJ2-5, with 11 nucleotides matching TRBD2. CDR3 length: 15 residues. From germline, CDR1 is DFQATT and CDR2 SNEGSKA (reference sequence). The trim removed 3 bases at V and 0 bases at J, leaving 3 bases unmatched. CDR3 in DNA: TGCAGTGCTAGTCCTAGCGGGGGGTACCAAGAGACCCAGTACTTC. Residues: CSASPSGGYQETQYF.

This clonotype appeared a single time. The V and J genes are TRBV19 and TRBJ1-5; the D gene is possibly TRBD1 (6 bases). With 4 bases removed from V and 4 bases from J, the gap between germline ends came to 17 bases. Germline CDR1 reads LNHDA; CDR2 reads SQIVND (reference sequence). CDR3 size: 16 residues. CDR3 sequence: CASSTGGAGANQPQHF. CDR3 sequence (DNA): TGTGCCAGTAGTACGGGGGGAGCAGGGGCGAATCAGCCCCAGCATTTT.

The genes are TRBV12-3 or TRBV12-4 and TRBJ2-5, with 9 bases that match TRBD2. The V and J ends lost 2 bases and 1 base, in that order; junction bases with no gene match: 8. This CDR3 is built from 17 residues. In nucleotides, the CDR3 is TGTGCCAGCAGTTTATCGGGCGGGGGGGCCATCCAAGAGACCCAGTACTTC. It translates to CASSLSGGGAIQETQYF.

The chain's CDR3 is CSAREPNPQRDSYYGYTF. CDR3 coding DNA: TGCAGTGCTAGAGAACCGAACCCCCAGAGGGACTCGTACTATGGCTACACCTTC. The chain carries TRBV20-1 and TRBJ1-2; TRBD1 might be the D (5 bases). V was trimmed by 0 bases and J by 3 bases, leaving 23 bases between them. The CDR3 is made up of 18 amino acids. Germline CDR1 and CDR2: DFQATT and SNEGSKA (reference sequence).

This chain uses TRBV5-1 with TRBJ1-2, with D unresolved. The germline gives CDR1 SGHRS, CDR2 YFSETQ. The CDR3 totals 14 residues. V was clipped by 0 bases and J by 8 bases, with 14 bases between them. The CDR3 nucleotides read TGCGCCAGCAGCTTGGAGTCAGACCGTCGGGGCTACACCTTC. Translated: CASSLESDRRGYTF.

This clonotype was recorded at least ten times. This rearrangement joins TRBV5-1 to TRBJ2-1, with a weak D call TRBD2 (6 bases). The V end lost 0 bases, the J end lost 8 bases, and 12 bases lay between the germline ends. The CDR3 is 14 residues long. Germline CDR1 and CDR2: SGHRS and YFSETQ. This chain's CDR3 is CASSLDPSVDEQFF. The CDR3 coding sequence is TGCGCCAGCAGCTTGGACCCTAGCGTAGATGAGCAGTTCTTC.

V gene TRBV11-3 combines with J gene TRBJ2-4; D call uncertain. This CDR3 is built from 14 residues. The V gene lost 3 bases and the J gene lost 0 bases, with 6 bases spanning the gap. From germline, CDR1 is SGHNT and CDR2 YENEEA. The CDR3 bases are TGTGCCAGCAGCTTGAGGACAGCCAAAAACATTCAGTACTTC. It yields the protein CASSLRTAKNIQYF.

In its sample, this clonotype was seen once. This chain connects TRBV11-2 to TRBJ2-5, with 7 bases aligning to TRBD2. Trimming at V came to 1 base and at J to 11 bases, leaving 13 bases not matched to a gene. The CDR3 contains 15 residues. The germline CDR1 and CDR2 sequences are SGHAT and FQNNGV. CDR3 loop: CASSLGSGVINEQYF. In DNA, the CDR3 is TGTGCCAGCAGCTTAGGGAGCGGGGTTATCAATGAGCAGTACTTC.

The V and J genes are TRBV18 and TRBJ2-5; perhaps TRBD1 as D (6 bases). The germline V gene has CDR1 KGHSH and CDR2 LQKENI. The CDR3 covers 16 residues. Trimming took 4 bases from V and 7 from J, leaving 22 bases between them. The CDR3 is CASSLDLVPEGVTQYF. DNA of the CDR3: TGTGCCAGCTCACTAGACCTTGTTCCTGAGGGGGTGACCCAGTACTTC.

J is TRBJ2-3 and V is TRBV11-2; TRBD2 matches at 12 bases. Germline CDR1 reads SGHAT; CDR2 reads FQNNGV. The V and J ends lost 4 bases and 0 bases, in that order; junction bases with no gene match: 2. CDR3 length equals 16 residues. The CDR3 spells CASSWGLAGSTDTQYF. The CDR3 DNA is TGTGCCAGCAGCTGGGGACTAGCGGGCAGCACAGATACGCAGTATTTT.

The chain carries TRBV7-2 and TRBJ2-7; 7 bases line up with TRBD2. The J call is in doubt because the DNA end fits TRBJ2-5 better. CDR3 length: 15 residues. Germline V gives CDR1 SGHTA, CDR2 FQGNSA. The chain's CDR3 is CASSLDGLAEETQYF. The DNA for the CDR3 is TGTGCCAGCAGCTTAGACGGGCTAGCGGAAGAGACCCAGTACTTC.

J is TRBJ2-3 and V is TRBV9; D call uncertain. This CDR3 has 12 residues. Germline loops: CDR1 SGDLS, CDR2 YYNGEE. V lost 5 bases, J lost 2 bases, and 6 bases lay in between. The DNA for the CDR3 is TGTGCCAGCAGGAAGGTCACAGATACGCAGTATTTT. This encodes CASRKVTDTQYF.

The chain links TRBV6-5 to TRBJ1-4; D call uncertain. Per germline, CDR1 MNHEY and CDR2 SVGAGI. Trimming stripped 5 bases from V and 7 bases from J, with 5 bases between. CDR3 length: 11 residues. The DNA of the CDR3 is TGTGCCAGCAGTCGACGTGAAAAACTGTTTTTT. Translated, it gives CASSRREKLFF.

This clonotype was counted many times. The J gene is TRBJ2-1, the V gene TRBV20-1, with D maybe TRBD2 (6 bases). The CDR3 is made up of 12 amino acids. CDR1 and CDR2 from the germline V gene are DFQATT and SNEGSKA (reference sequence). This CDR3 is CSARLVSNEQFF. CDR3 DNA sequence: TGCAGCGCCAGACTAGTATCCAATGAGCAGTTCTTC.